This T cell receptor (beta chain) was identified during a study of blood T cell repertoires in COVID-19. Across the whole study: Spain, Italy and the United States supplied samples that represented acute and convalescent COVID-19. T cells, B-cell-depleted T cells, or PBMCs supplied cDNA or gDNA.

The germline V gene encodes CDR1 WSHSY and CDR2 SAAADI. This CDR3 comprises 14 residues. V shed 7 bases, J shed 6 bases, and the junction held 9 bases outside the gene matches. In the original workflow: For nucleated cells, counts were estimated from reference gene primer amplification. Method: immunoSEQ multiplex PCR; TCRdb's copy keeps in-frame clones and lacks some. That table furnishes V, J and clone size, whereas the DNA furnished D and trimming. This repertoire shows 380,000 or so clones, roughly 90% found once; its top ten account for about 1.2%. Sequences were obtained from peripheral blood. This clonotype originated in a man in his forties or fifties with acute or convalescent COVID-19. The chain is built from TRBV10-2 and TRBJ2-1, with 7 bases fitting TRBD2. Written as DNA, the CDR3 is TGCGCCAGCATTGCGGCGGGAGCTCGCAATGAGCAGTTCTTC. Translation: CASIAAGARNEQFF.